The T cell receptor (beta chain) described here comes from a study of blood T cells in healthy people across ages. Researchers report isolating at least 6.5 million PBMCs per sample. The sample holds a few counts of this clonotype. Its antigen is currently unknown. A clone one base away is much larger, so this may be a read error. Study conclusions and caveats: Unsorted PBMCs ruled out conclusive naive versus antigen-experienced comparison.

A sample-barcoded 5' primer and a J-beta primer mix were used in a second PCR of about 7 to 12 cycles. Each of the cDNA molecules was tagged by a template-switch adaptor with 12 random nucleotides. Each CDR3 protein gets one entry after TCRdb re-called the 5' RACE reads with MiXCR. The sample lists 870,000 or so distinct CDR3 sequences; about 28% were seen once. The CDR3 is made up of 15 amino acids. Germline values: CDR1 SGHKS, CDR2 YYEKEE (reference sequence). V lost 0 bases and J lost 6, with 15 bases in between. This chain joins TRBV5-5 and TRBJ1-2, with a tentative D call TRBD1 (5 bases). The sequenced sample was blood. This TCR derives from an elderly woman in good health. For the CDR3, the DNA is TGTGCCAGCAGCTTGGCCTCTCGAGGGGAGGATGGCTACACCTTC. It translates to CASSLASRGEDGYTF.